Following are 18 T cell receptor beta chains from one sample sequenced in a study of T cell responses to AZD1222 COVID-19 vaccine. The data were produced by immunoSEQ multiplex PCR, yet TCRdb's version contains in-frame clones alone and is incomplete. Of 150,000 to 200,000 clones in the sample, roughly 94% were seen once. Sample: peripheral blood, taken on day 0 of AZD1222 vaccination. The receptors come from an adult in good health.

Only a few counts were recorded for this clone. The CDR3 here is CASSSGGAGQPQHF. Here the CDR3 DNA reads TGTGCCAGCAGCTCCGGGGGCGCCGGACAGCCCCAGCATTTT. The chain combines TRBV7-3 with TRBJ1-5; TRBD1 is a possible D gene (6 bases). The length of the CDR3 is 14 residues. With 4 bases removed from V and 7 bases from J, the gap between germline ends came to 14 bases. Germline CDR1 is SGHTA and CDR2 is FQGTGA.

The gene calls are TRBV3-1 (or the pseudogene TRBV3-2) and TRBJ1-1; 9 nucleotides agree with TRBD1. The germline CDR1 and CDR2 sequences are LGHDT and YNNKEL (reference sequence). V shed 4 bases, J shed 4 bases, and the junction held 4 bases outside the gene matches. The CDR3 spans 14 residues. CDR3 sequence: CASSLRQGGTEAFF. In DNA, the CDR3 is TGTGCCAGCAGCCTAAGACAGGGGGGCACTGAAGCTTTCTTT.

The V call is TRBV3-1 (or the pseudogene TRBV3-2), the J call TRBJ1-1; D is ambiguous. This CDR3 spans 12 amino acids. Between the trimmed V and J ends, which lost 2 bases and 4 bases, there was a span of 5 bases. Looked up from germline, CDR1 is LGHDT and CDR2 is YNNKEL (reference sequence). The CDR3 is CASSQRSTEAFF. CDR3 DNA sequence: TGTGCCAGCAGCCAAAGGTCCACTGAAGCTTTCTTT.

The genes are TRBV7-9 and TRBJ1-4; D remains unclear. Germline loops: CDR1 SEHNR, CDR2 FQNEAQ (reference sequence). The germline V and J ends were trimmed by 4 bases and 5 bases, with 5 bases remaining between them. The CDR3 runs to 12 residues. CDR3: CASSSLNEKLFF. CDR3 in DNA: TGTGCCAGCAGCTCCCTGAATGAAAAACTGTTTTTT.

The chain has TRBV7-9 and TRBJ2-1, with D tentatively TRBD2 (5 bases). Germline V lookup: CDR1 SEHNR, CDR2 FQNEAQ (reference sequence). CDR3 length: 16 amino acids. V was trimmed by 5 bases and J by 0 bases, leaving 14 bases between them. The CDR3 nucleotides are TGTGCCAGCAGCCCCCGGCTGGGGAGCTCCTACAATGAGCAGTTCTTC. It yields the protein CASSPRLGSSYNEQFF.

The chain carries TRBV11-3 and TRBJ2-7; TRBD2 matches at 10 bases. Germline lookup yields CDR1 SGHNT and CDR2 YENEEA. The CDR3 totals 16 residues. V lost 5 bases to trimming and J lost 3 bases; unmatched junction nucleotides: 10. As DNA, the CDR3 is TGTGCCAGCAGCCGAGAAGCGGGAGGGGGGAACTACGAGCAGTACTTC. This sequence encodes CASSREAGGGNYEQYF.

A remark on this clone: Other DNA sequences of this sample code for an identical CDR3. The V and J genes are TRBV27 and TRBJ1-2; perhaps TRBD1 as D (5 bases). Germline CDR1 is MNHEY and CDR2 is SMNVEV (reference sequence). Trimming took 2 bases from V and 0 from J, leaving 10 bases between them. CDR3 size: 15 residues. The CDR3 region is CASSLRGGANYGYTF. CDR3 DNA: TGTGCCAGCAGTTTACGGGGGGGAGCTAACTATGGCTACACCTTC.

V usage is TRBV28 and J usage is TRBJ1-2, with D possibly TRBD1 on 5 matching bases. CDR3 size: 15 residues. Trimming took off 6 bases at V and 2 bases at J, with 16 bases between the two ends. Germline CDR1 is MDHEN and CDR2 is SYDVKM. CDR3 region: CASSLPGPQNYGYTF. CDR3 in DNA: TGTGCCAGCAGCCTGCCGGGGCCCCAAAACTATGGCTACACCTTC.

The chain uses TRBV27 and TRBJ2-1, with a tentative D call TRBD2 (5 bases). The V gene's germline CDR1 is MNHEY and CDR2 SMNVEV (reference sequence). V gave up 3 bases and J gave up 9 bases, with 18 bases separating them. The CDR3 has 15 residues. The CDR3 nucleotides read TGTGCCAGCAGTTTTGAGAGTAAAACGAGGGTTGAGCAGTTCTTC. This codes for CASSFESKTRVEQFF.

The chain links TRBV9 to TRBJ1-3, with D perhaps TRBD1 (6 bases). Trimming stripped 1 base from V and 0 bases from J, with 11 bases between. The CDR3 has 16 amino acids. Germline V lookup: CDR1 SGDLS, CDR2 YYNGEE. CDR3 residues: CASSVQGPSSGNTIYF. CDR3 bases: TGTGCCAGCAGCGTACAGGGGCCGAGCTCTGGAAACACCATATATTTT.

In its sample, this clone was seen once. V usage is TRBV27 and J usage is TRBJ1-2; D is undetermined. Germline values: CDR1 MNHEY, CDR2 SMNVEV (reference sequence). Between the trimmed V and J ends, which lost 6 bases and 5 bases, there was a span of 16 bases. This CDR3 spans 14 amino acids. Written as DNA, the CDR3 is TGTGCCAGCAGGTGGGCGGGGTCGGGTTATGGCTACACCTTC. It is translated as CASRWAGSGYGYTF.

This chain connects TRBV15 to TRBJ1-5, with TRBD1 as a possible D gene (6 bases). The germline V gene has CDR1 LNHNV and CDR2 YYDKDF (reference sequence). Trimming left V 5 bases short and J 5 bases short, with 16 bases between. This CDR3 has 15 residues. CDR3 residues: CATSPTDGTHQPQHF. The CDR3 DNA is TGTGCCACCAGCCCCACGGACGGGACACATCAGCCCCAGCATTTT.

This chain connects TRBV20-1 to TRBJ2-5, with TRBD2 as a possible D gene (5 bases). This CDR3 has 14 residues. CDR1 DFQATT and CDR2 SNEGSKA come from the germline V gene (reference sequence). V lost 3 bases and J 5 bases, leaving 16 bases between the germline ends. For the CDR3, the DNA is TGCAGTGCTAGTGTATCCGGACTCCGGGAGACCCAGTACTTC. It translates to CSASVSGLRETQYF.

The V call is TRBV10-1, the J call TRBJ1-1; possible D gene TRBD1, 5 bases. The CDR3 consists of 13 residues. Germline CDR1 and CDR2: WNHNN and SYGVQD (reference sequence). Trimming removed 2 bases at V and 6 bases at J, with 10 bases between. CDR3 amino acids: CASSEAGRAEAFF. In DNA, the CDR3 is TGCGCCAGCAGTGAGGCAGGGAGGGCTGAAGCTTTCTTT.

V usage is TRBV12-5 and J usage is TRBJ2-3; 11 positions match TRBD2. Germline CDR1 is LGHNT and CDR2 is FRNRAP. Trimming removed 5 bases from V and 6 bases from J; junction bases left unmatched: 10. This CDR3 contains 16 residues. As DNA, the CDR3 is TGTGCTAGTGGTCCCGACCTAGCGGGAGGTGCGGATACGCAGTATTTT. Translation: CASGPDLAGGADTQYF.

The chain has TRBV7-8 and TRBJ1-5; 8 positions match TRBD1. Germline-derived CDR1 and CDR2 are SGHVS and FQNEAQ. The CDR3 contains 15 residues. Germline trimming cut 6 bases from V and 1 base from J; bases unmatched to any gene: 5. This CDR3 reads CASSYQGASNQPQHF. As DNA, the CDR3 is TGTGCCAGCAGTTACCAGGGGGCAAGCAATCAGCCCCAGCATTTT.

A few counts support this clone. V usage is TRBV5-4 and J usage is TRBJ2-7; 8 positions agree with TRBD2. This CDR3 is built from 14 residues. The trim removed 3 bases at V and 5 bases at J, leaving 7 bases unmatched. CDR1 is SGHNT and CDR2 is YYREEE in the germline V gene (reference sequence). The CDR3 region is CASSYGGGRNEQYF. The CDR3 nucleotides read TGTGCCAGCAGCTACGGCGGGGGGAGGAACGAGCAGTACTTC.

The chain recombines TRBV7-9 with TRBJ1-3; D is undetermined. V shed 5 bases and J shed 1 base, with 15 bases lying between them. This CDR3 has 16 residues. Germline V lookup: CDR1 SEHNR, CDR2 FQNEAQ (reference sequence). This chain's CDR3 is CASSPPCCVSGNTIYF. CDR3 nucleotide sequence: TGTGCCAGCAGCCCCCCATGTTGTGTGTCTGGAAACACCATATATTTT. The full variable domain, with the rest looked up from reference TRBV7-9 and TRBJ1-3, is DTGVSQNPRHKITKRGQNVTFRCDPISEHNRLYWYRQTLGQGPEFLTYFQNEAQLEKSRLLSDRFSAERPKGSFSTLEIQRTEQGDSAMYLCASSPPCCVSGNTIYFGEGSWLTVV.